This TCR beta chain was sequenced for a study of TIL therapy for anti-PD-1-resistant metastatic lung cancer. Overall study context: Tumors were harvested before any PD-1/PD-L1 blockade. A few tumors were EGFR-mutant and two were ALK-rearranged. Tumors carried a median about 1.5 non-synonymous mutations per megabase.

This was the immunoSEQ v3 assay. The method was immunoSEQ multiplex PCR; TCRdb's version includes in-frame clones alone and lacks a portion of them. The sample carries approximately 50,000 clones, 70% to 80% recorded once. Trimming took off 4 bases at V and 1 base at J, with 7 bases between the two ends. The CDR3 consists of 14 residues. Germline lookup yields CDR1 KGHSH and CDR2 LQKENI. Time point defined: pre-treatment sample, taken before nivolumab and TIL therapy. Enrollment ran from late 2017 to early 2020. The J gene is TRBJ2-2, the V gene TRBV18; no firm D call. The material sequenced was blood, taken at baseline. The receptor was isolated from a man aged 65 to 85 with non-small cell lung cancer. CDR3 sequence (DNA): TGTGCCAGCTCACAAGCGAAGAACACCGGGGAGCTGTTTTTT. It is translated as CASSQAKNTGELFF.